The T cell receptor (beta chain) described here comes from a study of T cells in Graves' hyperthyroidism and ophthalmopathy. RNA transcripts served as the template for amplifying TCR beta CDR3 regions. The primer set for the first-round RT-PCR of the TCR CDR3 was HTBI. MiXCR was run by TCRdb on the multiplex PCR reads, yielding one entry per CDR3 protein. Among almost 500,000 distinct CDR3 sequences listed, under 25% were seen once. Germline assignment: CDR1 MNHEY and CDR2 SVGEGT. The CDR3 spans 14 residues. The junction had 4 bases not matched to a gene; V was cut back by 6 bases and J by 6 bases. This clonotype was picked up a small number of times.

The sequencing sample was made of blood. The clonotype comes from an older woman with Graves' ophthalmopathy. The rearrangement uses TRBV6-2 or TRBV6-3 and TRBJ2-1; TRBD2 matches at 11 bases. CDR3 in DNA: TGTGCCAGCAGGGGACTAGCGGCATTCAATGAGCAGTTCTTC. Translating it yields CASRGLAAFNEQFF.